What follows are 9 T cell receptor delta chains derived from one specimen sequenced in a study of in vitro expanded adult blood gammadelta T cells. Their antigen targets remain unknown. After expansion, live CD3+ TCRgammadelta+ Vgamma9+ Vdelta2+ T cells were sorted by FACS. Zoledronate at 0.75 to 1 uM was applied to PBMC for one day, followed by three washes. Expansion lasted about 14 days, and IL-2 was replenished every 3 to 4 days. TCRdb re-identified clones in the 5' RACE reads via CATT. The repertoire has approximately 800 delta-chain clones, around 39% of them found once; the top ten carry 20%. Source: gamma-delta T cells from peripheral blood expanded in culture, taken from an in vitro culture stimulated with zoledronate. These receptors all stem from an adult in good health.

Worth noting for this clone: With only one base between it and a far larger clone, this is likely a read error. This sample also contains other DNA sequences that code for the same CDR3. The rearrangement joins TRDV2 to TRDJ1; 10 bases line up with TRDD3. This CDR3 contains 19 residues. CDR1 and CDR2 from the germline V gene are GEAIGNYY and EKD. The CDR3 DNA is TGTGCCTGTGACACAGTCCGCGTACTGGGGGATGCTGACACAGATAAACTCATCTTT. Its translation: CACDTVRVLGDADTDKLIF.

In the case of this clone: A read error is possible here, since a much larger clone lies one base away. The sample holds other DNA sequences that translate to the same CDR3. The chain couples TRDV2 to TRDJ1, with 7 positions matching TRDD3. Germline lookup yields CDR1 GEAIGNYY and CDR2 EKD. The CDR3 sequence is 16 residues long. The CDR3 loop is CACDPVLGTYTDKLIF. CDR3 in DNA: TGTGCCTGTGACCCTGTACTGGGGACCTACACAGATAAACTCATCTTT.

There are a few counts of this clone. This chain connects TRDV2 to TRDJ3; TRDD3 matches at 9 bases. V lost 3 bases to trimming and J lost 0 bases; unmatched junction nucleotides: 20. The CDR3 consists of 23 residues. Germline V lookup: CDR1 GEAIGNYY, CDR2 EKD. The CDR3 sequence is CACDPVLGERETPGSWDTRQMFF. The CDR3 DNA reads TGTGCCTGTGACCCTGTACTGGGGGAACGTGAGACCCCCGGCTCCTGGGACACCCGACAGATGTTTTTC.

Remarks on this clone: Different DNA sequences within this sample yield the same CDR3. The chain carries TRDV2 and TRDJ1; 9 bases match TRDD3. Germline trimming cut 2 bases from V and 5 bases from J; bases unmatched to any gene: 17. The CDR3 has 18 amino acids. Per the germline V gene, CDR1 is GEAIGNYY and CDR2 is EKD. CDR3 sequence: CACDKVGDMLGHTDKLIF. CDR3 DNA sequence: TGTGCCTGTGACAAAGTGGGGGATATGCTTGGTCATACTGATAAACTCATCTTT.

By its share, this clone is large. Other DNA sequences from this sample encode an identical CDR3 as well. The chain combines TRDV2 with TRDJ1; 8 bases are a match to TRDD3. V was clipped by 3 bases and J by 0 bases; unmatched bases: 11. CDR1 and CDR2 from the germline V gene are GEAIGNYY and EKD. The CDR3 loop spans 17 amino acids. CDR3 nucleotides: TGTGCCTGTGACCCTCTGGGGGAAAAATTTTACACCGATAAACTCATCTTT. It codes for CACDPLGEKFYTDKLIF.

Points on this clone: It may be a read error: a sequence one base away is much more abundant. Other DNA sequences from this sample encode an identical CDR3 as well. The rearrangement links TRDV1 to TRDJ1, with TRDD3 matching 10 bases. The V and J ends lost 3 bases and 5 bases, in that order; junction bases with no gene match: 30. Per germline, CDR1 TSWWSYY and CDR2 QGS. There are 23 residues in the CDR3. In DNA form, the CDR3 reads TGTGCTCTTGGGGAGCGCTCCTATCATCATATCAGGGGGATACGGAGACTCACAGATAAACTCATCTTT. This sequence encodes CALGERSYHHIRGIRRLTDKLIF.

This clone was counted only a few times. The chain employs TRDV2 and TRDJ1; D gene uncertain. V lost 0 bases, J lost 0 bases, and 10 bases lay in between. The CDR3 has 15 residues. Germline V gene sequence: CDR1 GEAIGNYY, CDR2 EKD. The CDR3 protein is CACDTVASYTDKLIF. CDR3 sequence (DNA): TGTGCCTGTGACACCGTGGCCTCCTACACCGATAAACTCATCTTT.

This clone was counted a few times. V gene TRDV2 combines with J gene TRDJ3; the match to TRDD3 covers 11 bases. J lost 2 bases, V lost 1 base, and 24 bases had no gene match. The CDR3 consists of 25 residues. Germline lookup yields CDR1 GEAIGNYY and CDR2 EKD. The CDR3 DNA reads as TGTGCCTGTGACACACCAACGTCTACTGGGGGATATAAGGGCGAGGCAGCCTGGGACACCCGACAGATGTTTTTC. Translation gives CACDTPTSTGGYKGEAAWDTRQMFF.

To note about this clone: This may be a read error, as it is one base from a much larger clone. The sample holds other DNA sequences that translate to the same CDR3. The gene calls are TRDV2 and TRDJ1; TRDD2 matches at 8 bases. The CDR3 sequence is 20 residues long. The germline V gene has CDR1 GEAIGNYY and CDR2 EKD. CDR3 DNA sequence: TGTGCCTGTGACCCCTTGCTTCCTACAAACCTCCAAAACTACACAGATAAACTCATCTTT. This gives the protein CACDPLLPTNLQNYTDKLIF.